This T cell receptor beta chain originates from a study of T-cell memory formation after mild COVID-19. Findings and limits, study-wide: Clones contracting over day 15 to 85 were CD4/CD8 balanced, with later expanders leaning CD4+. Researchers report contracting CD4+ clones mostly in CM and EM, with CD8+ clones in EMRA. Researchers could not confirm that second-wave clones peaking on day 37 targeted SARS-CoV-2.

The germline V and J ends were trimmed by 3 bases and 8 bases, with 11 bases remaining between them. The CDR3 has 14 amino acids. TCR alpha and TCR beta cDNA libraries carrying sample barcodes and UMIs came from 5'RACE with constant-segment primers. A single record per CDR3 protein comes from TCRdb applying MiXCR to the 5' RACE reads. The table has more than 250,000 distinct CDR3 sequences, roughly 18% seen once. In the case of this clonotype: Its antigen remains unknown.

Sequencing was done on a sample of PBMCs or a T cell subset sorted from them (not recorded which). The TCR was taken from a man in his late teens or twenties who had mild COVID-19 (a few samples of this study predate the infection). Cell type and time point are not known. V gene TRBV12-3 or TRBV12-4 combines with J gene TRBJ1-6; the D is unclear. CDR3 DNA sequence: TGTGCCAGCAGTTTTCAAGGGCCAGATTCACCCCTCCACTTT. Translating gives CASSFQGPDSPLHF.